This record covers a single T cell receptor (beta chain). Antigen specificity is unknown. The authors prepared UMI-labeled TRB cDNA libraries by 5' RACE. Each CDR3 protein gets one entry in TCRdb, which reprocessed the 5' RACE reads and gives no DNA. In all, the sample yields 60,000 or so distinct CDR3 sequences. Sorting yielded triplicates of approximately 300,000 cells for each CD8+ T cell subset. This entry is derived from a study of CXCR3-negative and CXCR3-positive naive CD8 T cells. Study-wide points: Both naive subsets showed comparably high diversity, and memory CD8+ cells showed much lower diversity.

This CDR3 is built from 14 residues. Germline CDR1 and CDR2: MNHEY and SVGEGT. What was sequenced was memory CD8+ T cells from blood. The sequence was obtained from a human donor in good health. Some clones in this sample may be carry-over from other donors' samples. V is TRBV6-2 or TRBV6-3 and J is TRBJ2-5; TCRdb's D gene call, TRBD2, goes unchecked for lack of DNA. The CDR3 here is CASIPTSGQETQYF.